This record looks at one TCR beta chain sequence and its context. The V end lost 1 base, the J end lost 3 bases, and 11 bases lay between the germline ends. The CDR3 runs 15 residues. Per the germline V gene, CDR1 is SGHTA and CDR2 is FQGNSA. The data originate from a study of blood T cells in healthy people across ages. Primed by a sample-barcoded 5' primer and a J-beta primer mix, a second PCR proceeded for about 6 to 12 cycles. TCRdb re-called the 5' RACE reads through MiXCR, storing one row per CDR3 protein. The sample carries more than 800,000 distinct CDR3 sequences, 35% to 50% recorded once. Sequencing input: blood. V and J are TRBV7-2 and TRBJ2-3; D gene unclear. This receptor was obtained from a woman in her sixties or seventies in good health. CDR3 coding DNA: TGTGCCAGCAGCTTAGATGGTGGGCGGACAGATACGCAGTATTTT. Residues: CASSLDGGRTDTQYF.